Each of the 6 T cell receptor beta chains below was sequenced from the same sample in a study of cytomegalovirus exposure and HLA in healthy donors (dated by TCRdb to 2015 to 2018). Library preparation was by the immunoSEQ multiplex PCR assay. For the multiplex PCR, a mixture combining 60 forward primers for TCR Vbeta segments and 13 reverse primers for TCR Jbeta segments was used. In its TCRdb copy, this immuneACCESS table keeps in-frame sequences only and misses some clones. Where compared with another copy, unresolved V genes explain less than half of these, and the others have no known cause. For this sample, the table gives 95,000 to 150,000 clones. About 2% of the sample rests with the top ten. Sequencing input: PBMCs. These receptor sequences come from a man aged 40-50 years in good health and CMV-seronegative.

The genes are TRBV27 and TRBJ2-1; 11 bases fit TRBD2. Per the germline V gene, CDR1 is MNHEY and CDR2 is SMNVEV (reference sequence). The CDR3 runs 12 residues. The V segment lost 2 bases and the J segment 14 bases; nucleotides outside the gene matches: 2. CDR3 region: CASSLVGLAEFF. The DNA of the CDR3 is TGTGCCAGCAGTTTAGTGGGACTAGCGGAGTTCTTC.

The genes are TRBV5-1 and TRBJ1-5; D is ambiguous. The germline V gene has CDR1 SGHRS and CDR2 YFSETQ. There are 13 residues in the CDR3. The V and J ends lost 2 bases and 2 bases respectively, with 5 bases between them. The chain's CDR3 is CASSLLGNQPQHF. The CDR3, as DNA: TGCGCCAGCAGCTTACTTGGCAATCAGCCCCAGCATTTT.

This chain joins TRBV2 and TRBJ2-1, with 8 bases fitting TRBD2. With V trimmed by 6 bases and J by 2 bases, 3 bases remained unmatched. The CDR3 is 14 amino acids. CDR1 and CDR2 (germline): SNHLY, FYNNEI. DNA for the CDR3: TGTGCCAGCAGGATGGGACTAGCCTACAATGAGCAGTTCTTC. Translating it yields CASRMGLAYNEQFF.

The rearrangement uses TRBV9 and TRBJ2-7; 11 bases align to TRBD2. CDR3 length equals 16 residues. CDR1 and CDR2 (germline): SGDLS, YYNGEE. V dropped 0 bases and J dropped 7; count of bases not matched to a gene: 9. CDR3 region: CASSVGVAGGPWEQYF. CDR3 coding DNA: TGTGCCAGCAGCGTAGGGGTAGCGGGAGGGCCTTGGGAGCAGTACTTC.

V and J are TRBV7-8 and TRBJ2-1; 12 bases align to TRBD2. Germline-derived CDR1 and CDR2 are SGHVS and FQNEAQ. This CDR3 contains 16 residues. V shed 5 bases and J 9 bases; nucleotides not matched to a gene: 11. The CDR3 DNA reads as TGTGCCAGCAGCCAGGGGACTAGCGGGTGGCTGGGTGAGCAGTTCTTC. Residues: CASSQGTSGWLGEQFF.

The chain has TRBV7-9 and TRBJ2-2; D might be TRBD2 (7 bases). The CDR3 length is 16 residues. V was shortened by 0 bases and J by 4 bases, with 12 bases between the two germline ends. Germline values: CDR1 SEHNR, CDR2 FQNEAQ (reference sequence). CDR3 coding DNA: TGTGCCAGCAGCTTAGCGGCGGGGGCAGGCACCGGGGAGCTGTTTTTT. This encodes CASSLAAGAGTGELFF.